This is a list of T cell receptor beta chains from one sample in a study of T cell changes during pregnancy in multiple sclerosis. Repertoires were generated with immunoSEQ multiplex PCR, while TCRdb's copy carries only in-frame clones and drops some. The sample records about 24,000 clones, more than 75% being singletons. The sample was CD8+ T cells from peripheral blood mononuclear cells, taken in the third trimester of pregnancy. The receptor set was obtained from a female donor in good health, enrolled as a control in a pregnancy study. Both conserved end residues are part of each CDR3. A D gene is named only where the DNA matches it firmly. Clone size is shown for a subset of rows, as once, few, many or a class of expanded clone.

abundance	v_gene	j_gene	d_gene	CDR3nt	CDR3aa
NA	TRBV5-4	TRBJ1-6	TRBD1	TGTGCCAGCAGCTTGGGACAGGGAAGTTCACCCCTCCACTTT	CASSLGQGSSPLHF
NA	TRBV6-8	TRBJ2-5	NA	TGTGCCAGCCCGGGAATCCAGTACTTC	CASPGIQYF
NA	TRBV7-9	TRBJ1-2	NA	TGTGCCAGCACCTCCCCGTCCGAGCCCAACTATGGCTACACCTTC	CASTSPSEPNYGYTF
NA	TRBV2	TRBJ2-1	NA	TGTGCCAGCGCGGGACGTCCGTCCTACAATGAGCAGTTCTTC	CASAGRPSYNEQFF
once	TRBV7-7	TRBJ2-1	TRBD2	TGTGCTAGCAGCCCTTGGACTAGCGGGGGGGGAGAGCAGTTCTTC	CASSPWTSGGGEQFF
NA	TRBV11-3	TRBJ2-7	TRBD2	TGTGCCAGCAGCCTCACTAGCGGTGCTTACGAGCAGTACTTC	CASSLTSGAYEQYF
NA	TRBV2	TRBJ2-7	NA	TGTGCCAGCAGTGCTTCGTTGGAGAAAACCTACGAGCAGTACTTC	CASSASLEKTYEQYF
NA	TRBV6-6	TRBJ2-4	NA	TGTGCCATCGGTGGGGGGGCGGGGTACATTCAGTACTTC	CAIGGGAGYIQYF
NA	TRBV7-6	TRBJ1-5	NA	TGTGCCAGCAGCAGTGACAGGTATCAGCCCCAGCATTTT	CASSSDRYQPQHF
once	TRBV28	TRBJ1-5	NA	TGTGCCAGCAGTCAGACAAGCTTAAATCAGCCCCAGCATTTT	CASSQTSLNQPQHF
NA	TRBV11-3	TRBJ2-3	TRBD2	TGTGCCAGCAGCCCCCGACTAGCGGCCACAGATACGCAGTATTTT	CASSPRLAATDTQYF
once	TRBV7-3	TRBJ2-2	NA	TGTGCCAGCAGCTTAACGGCAGGGTTCTTTAACACCGGGGAGCTGTTTTTT	CASSLTAGFFNTGELFF
NA	TRBV27	TRBJ1-5	NA	TGTGCCAGCAGCCTCTTCGGGACAAGCAATCAGCCCCAGCATTTT	CASSLFGTSNQPQHF
NA	TRBV10-3	TRBJ2-7	TRBD2	TGTGCCATCAGTGAGACGCACTCAACGGGACTAGCGGACCCTCTTTTTCCGAAGCAGTACTTC	CAISETHSTGLADPLFPKQYF
NA	TRBV7-6	TRBJ1-1	TRBD1	TGTGCCAGCAGCGCCGGGACAGGGGGGGCTTTCTTT	CASSAGTGGAFF
NA	TRBV6-1	TRBJ2-2	TRBD2	TGTGCCAGCAGGGGGACTAGCGGGGACACCGGGGAGCTGTTTTTT	CASRGTSGDTGELFF
NA	TRBV6-5	TRBJ1-2	NA	TGTGCCAGCAGTCCACAGGGCCCAGCTAACTATGGCTACACCTTC	CASSPQGPANYGYTF
NA	TRBV9	TRBJ2-5	TRBD2	TGTGCCAGCAGCGTTGCTACGACTAGCGGAGTCGAAGAGACCCAGTACTTC	CASSVATTSGVEETQYF
NA	TRBV28	TRBJ2-3	TRBD2	TGTGCCAGCAGACCCCGACTAGCCCCCACAGATACGCAGTATTTT	CASRPRLAPTDTQYF
NA	TRBV5-1	TRBJ1-2	TRBD1	TGCGCCAGCAGCCTGGACAGGGCCCCTAACTATGGCTACACCTTC	CASSLDRAPNYGYTF
NA	TRBV19	TRBJ2-1	NA	TGTGCCAGTAGTATAGTTGGTGGAGATGAGCAGTTCTTC	CASSIVGGDEQFF
once	TRBV6-4	TRBJ2-2	NA	TGTGCCAGCGCAGCTAGGGGTGACACCGGGGAGCTGTTTTTT	CASAARGDTGELFF
NA	TRBV9	TRBJ2-2	NA	TGTGCCAGCAGCGTGGGGACTCCTTACACCGGGGAGCTGTTTTTT	CASSVGTPYTGELFF